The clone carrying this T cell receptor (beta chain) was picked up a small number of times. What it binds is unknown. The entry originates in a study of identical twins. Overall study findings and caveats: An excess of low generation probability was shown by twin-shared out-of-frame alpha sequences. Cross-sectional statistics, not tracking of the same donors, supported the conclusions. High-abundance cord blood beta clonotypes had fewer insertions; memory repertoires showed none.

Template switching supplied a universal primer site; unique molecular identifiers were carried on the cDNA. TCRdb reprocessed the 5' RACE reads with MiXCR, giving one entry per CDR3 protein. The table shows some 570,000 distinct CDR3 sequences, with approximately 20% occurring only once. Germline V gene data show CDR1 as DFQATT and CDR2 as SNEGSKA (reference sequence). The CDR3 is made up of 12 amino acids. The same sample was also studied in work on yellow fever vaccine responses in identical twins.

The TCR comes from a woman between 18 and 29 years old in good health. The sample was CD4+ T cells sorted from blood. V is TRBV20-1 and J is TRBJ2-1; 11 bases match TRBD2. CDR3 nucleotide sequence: TGCCGACGCGCTAGCGGGGGGAATGAGCAGTTCTTC. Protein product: CRRASGGNEQFF.